This T cell receptor (beta chain) was identified during a study of cytomegalovirus exposure and HLA in healthy donors. This clone was detected only once. What it binds is unknown. PCR involved 60 Vbeta and 13 Jbeta primers. Measured with immunoSEQ multiplex PCR; TCRdb has only the in-frame clones, and not every one. In the table there are 100,000 to 120,000 clones, roughly 72% of which are singletons. Nominally healthy donors provided the samples, though records likely missed some immune exposures. Study conclusions and caveats: As a later analysis revealed, the rate of TCR association differed by HLA locus, with DRB1 most and HLA-C fewest. Presence/absence analyses supposed approximately even sequencing depth among donors.

Sequencing used PBMCs. This TCR was recovered from a woman aged 40-49 years in good health and CMV-seropositive.

CDR3 bases: TGTGCCAGCAGCTTCCGTAGTAGCGGGAGGGCGAACACCGGGGAGCTGTTTTTT. Translating gives CASSFRSSGRANTGELFF. V gene TRBV5-6 combines with J gene TRBJ2-2, with 11 bases that match TRBD2. Per germline, CDR1 SGHDT and CDR2 YYEEEE. With 2 bases clipped from V and 0 bases from J, the junction kept 6 bases outside the gene matches. The CDR3 sequence is 18 residues long.